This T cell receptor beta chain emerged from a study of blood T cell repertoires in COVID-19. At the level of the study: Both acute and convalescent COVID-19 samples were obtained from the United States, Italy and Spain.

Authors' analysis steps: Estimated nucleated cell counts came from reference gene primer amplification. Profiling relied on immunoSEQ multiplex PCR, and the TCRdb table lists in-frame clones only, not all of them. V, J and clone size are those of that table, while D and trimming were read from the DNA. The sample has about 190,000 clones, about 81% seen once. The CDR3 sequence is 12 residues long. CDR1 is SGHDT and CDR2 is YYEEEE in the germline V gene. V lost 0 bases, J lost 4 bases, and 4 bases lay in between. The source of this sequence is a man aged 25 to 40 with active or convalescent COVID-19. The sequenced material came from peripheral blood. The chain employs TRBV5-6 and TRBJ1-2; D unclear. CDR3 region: CASSLVGYGYTF. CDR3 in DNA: TGTGCCAGCAGCTTGGTCGGCTATGGCTACACCTTC. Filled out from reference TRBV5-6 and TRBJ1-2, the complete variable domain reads DAGVTQSPTHLIKTRGQQVTLRCSPKSGHDTVSWYQQALGQGPQFIFQYYEEEERQRGNFPDRFSGHQFPNYSSELNVNALLLGDSALYLCASSLVGYGYTFGSGTRLTVV.